This T cell receptor (beta chain) was sequenced in a study of OX40 agonist ivuxolimab in advanced cancers. The study's findings and limits: In the 0.1 to 3.0 mg/kg range, CD4+ and CD8+ blood T cells had expanded clonally by week 6.

Sequencing was performed with immunoSEQ multiplex PCR; in TCRdb, only in-frame clones are kept and a portion is missing. The sample yields about 19,000 clones, around nine tenths seen once. The CDR3 loop spans 16 amino acids. Losses at the gene ends were 4 bases for V and 4 bases for J; bases not matched to a gene: 12. Per the germline V gene, CDR1 is SGHKS and CDR2 is YYEKEE (reference sequence). On this clone: Its target is unknown.

Blood specimens came from baseline, cycle 4 day 1, and cycle 7 day 1. V gene TRBV5-5 combines with J gene TRBJ2-7; 9 nucleotides line up with TRBD1. The sample in question was CD4+ or CD8+ T cells sorted from blood, obtained in a trial of the OX40 agonist ivuxolimab. This TCR derives from an adult with an advanced solid tumor such as melanoma, head and neck, liver or kidney cancer. In DNA, the CDR3 is TGTGCCAGCAGCCCGGATGGGACAGGGACGATATACGAGCAGTACTTC. Protein sequence: CASSPDGTGTIYEQYF.